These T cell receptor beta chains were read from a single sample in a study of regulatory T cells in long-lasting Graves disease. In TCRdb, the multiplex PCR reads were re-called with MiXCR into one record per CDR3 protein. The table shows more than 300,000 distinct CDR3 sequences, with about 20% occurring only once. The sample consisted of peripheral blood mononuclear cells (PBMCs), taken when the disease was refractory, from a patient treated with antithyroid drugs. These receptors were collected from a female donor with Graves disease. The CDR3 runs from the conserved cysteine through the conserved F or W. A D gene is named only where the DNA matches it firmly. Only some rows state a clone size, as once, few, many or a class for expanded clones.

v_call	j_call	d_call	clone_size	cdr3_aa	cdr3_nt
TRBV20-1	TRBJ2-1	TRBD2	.	CSASTGLAVHEQFF	TGCAGTGCTTCCACGGGACTAGCGGTCCATGAGCAGTTCTTC
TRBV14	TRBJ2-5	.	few	CASSQDFGVLGTQYF	TGTGCCAGCAGCCAAGATTTTGGGGTCTTAGGGACCCAGTACTTC
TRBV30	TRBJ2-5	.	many	CAWSVHPQTQYF	TGTGCCTGGAGTGTACACCCACAGACCCAGTACTTC
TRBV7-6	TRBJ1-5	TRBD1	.	CASSLGGQGSNQPQHF	TGTGCCAGCAGCTTAGGGGGACAGGGGAGCAATCAGCCCCAGCATTTT
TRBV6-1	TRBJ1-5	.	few	CASTRTDPYQPQHF	TGTGCCAGCACACGGACAGATCCTTATCAGCCCCAGCATTTT
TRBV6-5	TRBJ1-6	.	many	CASSSYTGKGLSPLHF	TGTGCCAGCAGTTCCTATACCGGGAAAGGGCTTTCACCCCTCCACTTT
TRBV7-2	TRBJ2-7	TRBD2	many	CASSPPGTSGTEQYF	TGTGCCAGCAGCCCCCCCGGGACTAGCGGGACCGAGCAGTACTTC
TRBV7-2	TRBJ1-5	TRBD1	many	CASSRHRGLNQPQHF	TGTGCCAGCAGCCGACACAGGGGACTCAATCAGCCCCAGCATTTT
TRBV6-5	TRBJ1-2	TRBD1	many	CASSYSLNPRTGDSYGYTF	TGTGCCAGCAGTTACTCACTAAATCCAAGGACAGGGGATTCTTATGGCTACACCTTC
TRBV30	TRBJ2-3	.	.	CAWSEGHTDTQYF	TGTGCCTGGAGTGAGGGGCACACAGATACGCAGTATTTT
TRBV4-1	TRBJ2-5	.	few	CASSQGVQETQYF	TGCGCCAGCAGCCAGGGCGTTCAAGAGACCCAGTACTTC
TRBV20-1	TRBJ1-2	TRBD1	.	CSAHTTTSGGLGYTF	TGCAGTGCTCACACCACAACCTCAGGGGGCCTAGGCTACACCTTC
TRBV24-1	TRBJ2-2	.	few	CATQGGYSGELFF	TGTGCCACCCAGGGCGGATATTCCGGGGAGCTGTTTTTT
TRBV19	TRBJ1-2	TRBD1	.	CASSPPGQGKNNGYTF	TGTGCCAGTAGTCCACCGGGACAGGGGAAAAACAATGGCTACACCTTC
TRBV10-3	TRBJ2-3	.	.	CAISESGRLTDTQYF	TGTGCCATCAGTGAGTCCGGACGGCTCACAGATACGCAGTATTTT
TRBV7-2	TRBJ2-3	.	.	CASSLEVGGLQYF	TGTGCCAGCAGCTTAGAGGTGGGGGGTTTGCAGTATTTT
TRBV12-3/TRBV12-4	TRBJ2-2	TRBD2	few	CASSLGPATGGGPLRVVGELFF	TGTGCCAGCAGTTTGGGCCCCGCGACAGGCGGGGGGCCCCTACGAGTGGTCGGGGAGCTGTTTTTT
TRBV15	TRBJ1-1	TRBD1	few	CATSGRPWGTGMNTEAFF	TGTGCCACCAGCGGACGACCCTGGGGGACAGGGATGAACACTGAAGCTTTCTTT
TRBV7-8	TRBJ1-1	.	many	CASSLAPTAEAFF	TGTGCCAGCAGCTTAGCTCCTACAGCTGAAGCTTTCTTT
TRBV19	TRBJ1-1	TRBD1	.	CASSMGGTGAFF	TGTGCCAGTAGTATGGGGGGGACAGGAGCTTTCTTT
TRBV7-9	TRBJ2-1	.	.	CASSLVDNEQFF	TGTGCCAGCAGCTTAGTAGACAATGAGCAGTTCTTC
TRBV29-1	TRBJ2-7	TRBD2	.	CSVDTVAGTVYEQYF	TGCAGCGTGGACACGGTAGCGGGGACTGTCTACGAGCAGTACTTC
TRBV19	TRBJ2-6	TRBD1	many	CATGTEGSGANVLTF	TGTGCCACCGGGACAGAGGGGTCTGGGGCCAACGTCCTGACTTTC
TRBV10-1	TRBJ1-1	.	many	CASSAHLNTEAFF	TGCGCCAGCAGTGCCCATTTGAACACTGAAGCTTTCTTT
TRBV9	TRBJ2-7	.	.	CASSGGTGNYEQYF	TGTGCCAGCAGCGGAGGAACCGGGAACTACGAGCAGTACTTC
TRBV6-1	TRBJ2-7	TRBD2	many	CASSESGEIYEQYF	TGTGCCAGCAGTGAAAGCGGGGAAATCTACGAGCAGTACTTC
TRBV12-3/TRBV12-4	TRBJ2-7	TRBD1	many	CASTQGSYEQYF	TGTGCCAGCACACAGGGGAGCTACGAGCAGTACTTC
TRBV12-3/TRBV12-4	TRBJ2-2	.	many	CASSLGRTGELFF	TGTGCCAGCAGCTTGGGTAGGACCGGGGAGCTGTTTTTT
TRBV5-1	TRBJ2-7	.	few	CASSLEGRGSYEQYF	TGCGCCAGCAGCTTGGAAGGAAGGGGCTCCTACGAGCAGTACTTC
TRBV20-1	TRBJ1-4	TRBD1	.	CSARGQGASTNEKLFF	TGCAGTGCCCGGGGACAGGGGGCGTCAACTAATGAAAAACTGTTTTTT
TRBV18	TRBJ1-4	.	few	CASSQEGAEEKLFF	TGTGCCAGCTCACAGGAAGGGGCAGAAGAAAAACTGTTTTTT
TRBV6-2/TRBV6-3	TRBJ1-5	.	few	CASSYQGWRPQHF	TGTGCCAGCAGTTACCAGGGTTGGCGGCCCCAGCATTTT
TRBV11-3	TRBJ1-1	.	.	CASSFSMNTEAFF	TGTGCCAGCAGCTTCAGCATGAACACTGAAGCTTTCTTT
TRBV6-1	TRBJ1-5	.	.	CANRRTGNQPQHF	TGTGCCAACAGAAGGACGGGAAATCAGCCCCAGCATTTT
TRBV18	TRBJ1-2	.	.	CASSPPGEWNYGYTF	TGTGCCAGCTCACCTCCGGGGGAGTGGAACTATGGCTACACCTTC
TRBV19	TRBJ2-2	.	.	CATRTEPTTGELFF	TGTGCCACCCGGACAGAGCCTACAACCGGGGAGCTGTTTTTT
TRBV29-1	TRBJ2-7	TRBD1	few	CSVLRPGQALVDEQYF	TGCAGCGTTCTACGGCCGGGACAGGCCTTGGTGGACGAGCAGTACTTC
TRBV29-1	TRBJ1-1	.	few	CSVERLLSGGEAFF	TGCAGCGTTGAAAGGTTATTATCGGGCGGAGAAGCTTTCTTT
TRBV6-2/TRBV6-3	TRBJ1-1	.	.	CASSYTTGLTRRNTEAFF	TGTGCCAGCAGTTACACCACAGGGTTAACTCGGAGGAACACTGAAGCTTTCTTT